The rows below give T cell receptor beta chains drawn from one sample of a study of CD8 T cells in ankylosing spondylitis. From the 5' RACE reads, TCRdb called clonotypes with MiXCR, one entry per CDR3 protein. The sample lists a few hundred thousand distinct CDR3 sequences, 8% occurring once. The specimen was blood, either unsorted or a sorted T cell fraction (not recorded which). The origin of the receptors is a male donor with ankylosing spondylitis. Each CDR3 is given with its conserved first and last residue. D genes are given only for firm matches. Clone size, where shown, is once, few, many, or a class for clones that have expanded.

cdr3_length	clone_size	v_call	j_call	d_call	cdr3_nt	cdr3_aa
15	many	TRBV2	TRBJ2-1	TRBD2	TGTGCCAGCAGTAGGGAGAGGGCTAGCGGGAATGAGCAGTTCTTC	CASSRERASGNEQFF
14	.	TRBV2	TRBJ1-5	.	TGTGCCAGCAGTTCTGACGGGGGCAATCAGCCCCAGCATTTT	CASSSDGGNQPQHF
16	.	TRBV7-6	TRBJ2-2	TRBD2	TGTGCCAGCAGCCCCCGCTTCACTAGCGGGAGAGGGGAGCTGTTTTTT	CASSPRFTSGRGELFF
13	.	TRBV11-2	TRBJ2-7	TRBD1	TGTGCCAGCAGCTCGGGACAGTACTACGAGCAGTACTTC	CASSSGQYYEQYF
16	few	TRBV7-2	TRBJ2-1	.	TGTGCCAGCAGCTCCCGAGAAAAGGGGGGCTACAATGAGCAGTTCTTC	CASSSREKGGYNEQFF
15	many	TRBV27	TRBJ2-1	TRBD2	TGTGCCAGCAGTTCTTTTCACGGACTAGCTAATGAGCAGTTCTTC	CASSSFHGLANEQFF
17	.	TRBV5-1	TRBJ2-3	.	TGCGCCAGCAGCTTGGAAGGGACCGCTGCTGGTCCAGATACGCAGTATTTT	CASSLEGTAAGPDTQYF
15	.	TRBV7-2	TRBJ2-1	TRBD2	TGTGCCAGCAGCGCCCCGGGACTAGCGGACAATGAGCAGTTCTTC	CASSAPGLADNEQFF
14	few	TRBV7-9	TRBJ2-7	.	TGTGCCAGCGGACCTTCGGCCAGCTCCTACGAGCAGTACTTC	CASGPSASSYEQYF
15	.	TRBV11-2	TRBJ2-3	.	TGTGCCAACAGCACCCAAACAGGGAGTACAGATACGCAGTATTTT	CANSTQTGSTDTQYF
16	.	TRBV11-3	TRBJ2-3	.	TGTGCCAGCAGCAATTCGGGGCGGCCCAGAGGCGATACGCAGTATTTT	CASSNSGRPRGDTQYF
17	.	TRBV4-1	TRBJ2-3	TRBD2	TGCGCCAGCAGCCAAGATACGCTAGCGGCGGGGAAAGATACGCAGTATTTT	CASSQDTLAAGKDTQYF
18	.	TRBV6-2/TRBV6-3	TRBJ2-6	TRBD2	TGTGCCAGCAGCACCGGGACTAGCGGACTCCCTGGGGCCAACGTCCTGACTTTC	CASSTGTSGLPGANVLTF
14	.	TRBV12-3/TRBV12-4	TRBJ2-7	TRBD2	TGTGCCAGCATCCGTAGCGGGAGCGCCTACGAGCAGTACTTC	CASIRSGSAYEQYF
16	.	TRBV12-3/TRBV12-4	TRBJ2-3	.	TGTGCCAGCAGTTTAGCGTCCCGGGGATACACAGATACGCAGTATTTT	CASSLASRGYTDTQYF
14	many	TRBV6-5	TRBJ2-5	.	TGTGCCAGCAGTTACTGGGCAGACCAAGAGACCCAGTACTTC	CASSYWADQETQYF
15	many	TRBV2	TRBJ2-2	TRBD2	TGTGCCAGCACCCGCCCCGCGGGGGGTGGCGGGGAGCTGTTTTTT	CASTRPAGGGGELFF
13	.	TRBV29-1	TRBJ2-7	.	TGCAGCGAGCTTATAAAAGCCAGCTACGAGCAGTACTTC	CSELIKASYEQYF
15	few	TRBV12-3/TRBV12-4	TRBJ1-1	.	TGTGCCAGCAGTTGGGGGAGGACCCAGAACACTGAAGCTTTCTTT	CASSWGRTQNTEAFF
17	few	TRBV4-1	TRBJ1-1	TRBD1	TGCGCCAGCAGCCCCGGACAGGGTTTCGAATTGGACACTGAAGCTTTCTTT	CASSPGQGFELDTEAFF
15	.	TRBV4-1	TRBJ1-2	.	TGCGCCAGCAGCCAAGGGATAGGGTCTAACTATGGCTACACCTTC	CASSQGIGSNYGYTF
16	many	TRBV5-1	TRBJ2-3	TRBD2	TGCGCCAGCAGCTTGGGACTAGCGGGAGCTATAGATACGCAGTATTTT	CASSLGLAGAIDTQYF
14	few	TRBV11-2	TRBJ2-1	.	TGTGCCAGCAGCCCCGGGACTCTTCTCAATGAGCAGTTCTTC	CASSPGTLLNEQFF
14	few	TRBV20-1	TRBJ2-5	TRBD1	TGCAGTGCTAGATCAGGGACAGGGGAAGAGACCCAGTACTTC	CSARSGTGEETQYF
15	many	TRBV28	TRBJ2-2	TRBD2	TGTGCCAGCAAACTTTGGACTAGCCCCCCCGGGGAGCTGTTTTTT	CASKLWTSPPGELFF
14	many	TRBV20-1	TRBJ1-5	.	TGCAGTGCTAGGATCTGGGCGGGGGATCAGCCCCAGCATTTT	CSARIWAGDQPQHF
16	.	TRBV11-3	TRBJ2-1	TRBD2	TGTGCCAGCAGCTTAGAGTCCGGGACTAGTGTGAATGAGCAGTTCTTC	CASSLESGTSVNEQFF
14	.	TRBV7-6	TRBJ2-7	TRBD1	TGTGCCAGCAGTACGACAGGGGGCTTCCACGAGCAGTACTTC	CASSTTGGFHEQYF
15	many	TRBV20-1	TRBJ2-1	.	TGCAGTGCTAGAGGACTAGGCAGCTCCTACAATGAGCAGTTCTTC	CSARGLGSSYNEQFF
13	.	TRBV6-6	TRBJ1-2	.	TGTGCCAGCAGTTACGTGGGGCCCTATGGCTACACCTTC	CASSYVGPYGYTF
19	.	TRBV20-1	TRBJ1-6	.	TGCAGTGCTAGGTCACGGTCCAGGGGACATTACTCCTATAATTCACCCCTCCACTTT	CSARSRSRGHYSYNSPLHF
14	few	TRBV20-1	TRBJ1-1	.	TGCAGCTTGTACGGCCCAGAAAGGAACACTGAAGCTTTCTTT	CSLYGPERNTEAFF
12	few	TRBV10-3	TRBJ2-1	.	TGTGCCATCAGTGCAGACAGCAATGAGCAGTTCTTC	CAISADSNEQFF
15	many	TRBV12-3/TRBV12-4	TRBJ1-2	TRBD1	TGTGCCAGCTCTAAGGAGGGGGCGTCTAACTATGGCTACACCTTC	CASSKEGASNYGYTF
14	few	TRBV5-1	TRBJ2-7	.	TGCGCCAGCAGCCATGGGACCGCCACCTACGAGCAGTACTTC	CASSHGTATYEQYF
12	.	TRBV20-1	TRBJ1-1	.	TGCAGTGCCCCCAGGGGAGGCACTGAAGCTTTCTTT	CSAPRGGTEAFF
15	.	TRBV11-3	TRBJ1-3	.	TGTGCCAGCAGCTTTAACCGGGGCTCTGGAAACACCATATATTTT	CASSFNRGSGNTIYF
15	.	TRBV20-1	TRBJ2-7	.	TGCAGTGCTAGAGATTGGGGGCGGCAGCCCTACGAGCAGTACTTC	CSARDWGRQPYEQYF
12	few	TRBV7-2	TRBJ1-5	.	TGTGCCAGCGCGCATAGCAATCAGCCCCAGCATTTT	CASAHSNQPQHF
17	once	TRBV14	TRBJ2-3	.	TGTGCCAGCAGCCCGTTTTTGATGGTCCTGAGCACAGATACGCAGTATTTT	CASSPFLMVLSTDTQYF
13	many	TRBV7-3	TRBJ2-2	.	TGTGCCAGCAGCTTAACGCGCAGCGGGGAGCTGTTTTTT	CASSLTRSGELFF
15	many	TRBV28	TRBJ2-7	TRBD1	TGTGCCAGCCTACCAACCGCAGGGGGCTGGTTCGAGCAGTACTTC	CASLPTAGGWFEQYF
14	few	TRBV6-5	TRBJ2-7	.	TGTGCCAGCAGTACTGGACATCCACCCTACGAGCAGTACTTC	CASSTGHPPYEQYF
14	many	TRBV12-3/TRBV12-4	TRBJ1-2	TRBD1	TGTGCCAGCAGTTTAAGGGACAGGGAGAGTGGCTACACCTTC	CASSLRDRESGYTF
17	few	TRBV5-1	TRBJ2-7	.	TGCGCCAGCAGCTTGGGGTGGACCCTTGGTCGCTCCTACGAGCAGTACTTC	CASSLGWTLGRSYEQYF
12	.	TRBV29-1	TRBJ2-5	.	TGCAGCCTCCGCAGCGCCCAAGAGACCCAGTACTTC	CSLRSAQETQYF
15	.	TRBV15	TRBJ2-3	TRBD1	TGTGCCACCAGCAGAGCGGGACAGGGTTACGATACGCAGTATTTT	CATSRAGQGYDTQYF
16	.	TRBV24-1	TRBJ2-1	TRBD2	TGTGCCACCAGTGATTTGCGTAGCGGGATATCGGGGGAGCAGTTCTTC	CATSDLRSGISGEQFF
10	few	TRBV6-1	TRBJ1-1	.	TGTGCCATCTGGGGACCGGGGGCTTTCTTT	CAIWGPGAFF
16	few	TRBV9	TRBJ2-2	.	TGTGCCAGCAGCGTAGGTCAGGGTGGCTTTACCGGGGAGCTGTTTTTT	CASSVGQGGFTGELFF
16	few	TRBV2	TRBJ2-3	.	TGTGCCAGCAGTGATTCCCCGCAGGGAGGCACAGATACGCAGTATTTT	CASSDSPQGGTDTQYF
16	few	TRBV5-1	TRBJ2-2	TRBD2	TGCGCCAGCAGCTTGTGGTTTAGCGGGAGCACCGGGGAGCTGTTTTTT	CASSLWFSGSTGELFF
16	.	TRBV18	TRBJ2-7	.	TGTGCCAGCTCACCATTGAGTGGGAGCGGCCTAGGCGAGCAGTACTTC	CASSPLSGSGLGEQYF
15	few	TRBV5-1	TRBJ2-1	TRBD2	TGCGCCAGCAGCCAGGGACTAGCGCCGTACAATGAGCAGTTCTTC	CASSQGLAPYNEQFF
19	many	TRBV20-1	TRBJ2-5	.	TGCAGTGCTAGAGGTGGGGACAGGGGATCGCGGGAGGGCCGAGAGACCCAGTACTTC	CSARGGDRGSREGRETQYF
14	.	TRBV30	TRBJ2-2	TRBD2	TGTGCCTGCGAGGGACTACTACCGTGGGGGGAGCTGTTTTTT	CACEGLLPWGELFF
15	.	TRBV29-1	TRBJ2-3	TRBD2	TGCAGCGTTGTGGTAGCGGGAATGAGCACAGATACGCAGTATTTT	CSVVVAGMSTDTQYF
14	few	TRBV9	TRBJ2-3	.	TGTGCCAGCAGCGTAGGCGGGGACACAGATACGCAGTATTTT	CASSVGGDTDTQYF
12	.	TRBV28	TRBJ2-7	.	TGTGCCAGCAGAAAAGTTACCTACGAGCAGTACTTC	CASRKVTYEQYF